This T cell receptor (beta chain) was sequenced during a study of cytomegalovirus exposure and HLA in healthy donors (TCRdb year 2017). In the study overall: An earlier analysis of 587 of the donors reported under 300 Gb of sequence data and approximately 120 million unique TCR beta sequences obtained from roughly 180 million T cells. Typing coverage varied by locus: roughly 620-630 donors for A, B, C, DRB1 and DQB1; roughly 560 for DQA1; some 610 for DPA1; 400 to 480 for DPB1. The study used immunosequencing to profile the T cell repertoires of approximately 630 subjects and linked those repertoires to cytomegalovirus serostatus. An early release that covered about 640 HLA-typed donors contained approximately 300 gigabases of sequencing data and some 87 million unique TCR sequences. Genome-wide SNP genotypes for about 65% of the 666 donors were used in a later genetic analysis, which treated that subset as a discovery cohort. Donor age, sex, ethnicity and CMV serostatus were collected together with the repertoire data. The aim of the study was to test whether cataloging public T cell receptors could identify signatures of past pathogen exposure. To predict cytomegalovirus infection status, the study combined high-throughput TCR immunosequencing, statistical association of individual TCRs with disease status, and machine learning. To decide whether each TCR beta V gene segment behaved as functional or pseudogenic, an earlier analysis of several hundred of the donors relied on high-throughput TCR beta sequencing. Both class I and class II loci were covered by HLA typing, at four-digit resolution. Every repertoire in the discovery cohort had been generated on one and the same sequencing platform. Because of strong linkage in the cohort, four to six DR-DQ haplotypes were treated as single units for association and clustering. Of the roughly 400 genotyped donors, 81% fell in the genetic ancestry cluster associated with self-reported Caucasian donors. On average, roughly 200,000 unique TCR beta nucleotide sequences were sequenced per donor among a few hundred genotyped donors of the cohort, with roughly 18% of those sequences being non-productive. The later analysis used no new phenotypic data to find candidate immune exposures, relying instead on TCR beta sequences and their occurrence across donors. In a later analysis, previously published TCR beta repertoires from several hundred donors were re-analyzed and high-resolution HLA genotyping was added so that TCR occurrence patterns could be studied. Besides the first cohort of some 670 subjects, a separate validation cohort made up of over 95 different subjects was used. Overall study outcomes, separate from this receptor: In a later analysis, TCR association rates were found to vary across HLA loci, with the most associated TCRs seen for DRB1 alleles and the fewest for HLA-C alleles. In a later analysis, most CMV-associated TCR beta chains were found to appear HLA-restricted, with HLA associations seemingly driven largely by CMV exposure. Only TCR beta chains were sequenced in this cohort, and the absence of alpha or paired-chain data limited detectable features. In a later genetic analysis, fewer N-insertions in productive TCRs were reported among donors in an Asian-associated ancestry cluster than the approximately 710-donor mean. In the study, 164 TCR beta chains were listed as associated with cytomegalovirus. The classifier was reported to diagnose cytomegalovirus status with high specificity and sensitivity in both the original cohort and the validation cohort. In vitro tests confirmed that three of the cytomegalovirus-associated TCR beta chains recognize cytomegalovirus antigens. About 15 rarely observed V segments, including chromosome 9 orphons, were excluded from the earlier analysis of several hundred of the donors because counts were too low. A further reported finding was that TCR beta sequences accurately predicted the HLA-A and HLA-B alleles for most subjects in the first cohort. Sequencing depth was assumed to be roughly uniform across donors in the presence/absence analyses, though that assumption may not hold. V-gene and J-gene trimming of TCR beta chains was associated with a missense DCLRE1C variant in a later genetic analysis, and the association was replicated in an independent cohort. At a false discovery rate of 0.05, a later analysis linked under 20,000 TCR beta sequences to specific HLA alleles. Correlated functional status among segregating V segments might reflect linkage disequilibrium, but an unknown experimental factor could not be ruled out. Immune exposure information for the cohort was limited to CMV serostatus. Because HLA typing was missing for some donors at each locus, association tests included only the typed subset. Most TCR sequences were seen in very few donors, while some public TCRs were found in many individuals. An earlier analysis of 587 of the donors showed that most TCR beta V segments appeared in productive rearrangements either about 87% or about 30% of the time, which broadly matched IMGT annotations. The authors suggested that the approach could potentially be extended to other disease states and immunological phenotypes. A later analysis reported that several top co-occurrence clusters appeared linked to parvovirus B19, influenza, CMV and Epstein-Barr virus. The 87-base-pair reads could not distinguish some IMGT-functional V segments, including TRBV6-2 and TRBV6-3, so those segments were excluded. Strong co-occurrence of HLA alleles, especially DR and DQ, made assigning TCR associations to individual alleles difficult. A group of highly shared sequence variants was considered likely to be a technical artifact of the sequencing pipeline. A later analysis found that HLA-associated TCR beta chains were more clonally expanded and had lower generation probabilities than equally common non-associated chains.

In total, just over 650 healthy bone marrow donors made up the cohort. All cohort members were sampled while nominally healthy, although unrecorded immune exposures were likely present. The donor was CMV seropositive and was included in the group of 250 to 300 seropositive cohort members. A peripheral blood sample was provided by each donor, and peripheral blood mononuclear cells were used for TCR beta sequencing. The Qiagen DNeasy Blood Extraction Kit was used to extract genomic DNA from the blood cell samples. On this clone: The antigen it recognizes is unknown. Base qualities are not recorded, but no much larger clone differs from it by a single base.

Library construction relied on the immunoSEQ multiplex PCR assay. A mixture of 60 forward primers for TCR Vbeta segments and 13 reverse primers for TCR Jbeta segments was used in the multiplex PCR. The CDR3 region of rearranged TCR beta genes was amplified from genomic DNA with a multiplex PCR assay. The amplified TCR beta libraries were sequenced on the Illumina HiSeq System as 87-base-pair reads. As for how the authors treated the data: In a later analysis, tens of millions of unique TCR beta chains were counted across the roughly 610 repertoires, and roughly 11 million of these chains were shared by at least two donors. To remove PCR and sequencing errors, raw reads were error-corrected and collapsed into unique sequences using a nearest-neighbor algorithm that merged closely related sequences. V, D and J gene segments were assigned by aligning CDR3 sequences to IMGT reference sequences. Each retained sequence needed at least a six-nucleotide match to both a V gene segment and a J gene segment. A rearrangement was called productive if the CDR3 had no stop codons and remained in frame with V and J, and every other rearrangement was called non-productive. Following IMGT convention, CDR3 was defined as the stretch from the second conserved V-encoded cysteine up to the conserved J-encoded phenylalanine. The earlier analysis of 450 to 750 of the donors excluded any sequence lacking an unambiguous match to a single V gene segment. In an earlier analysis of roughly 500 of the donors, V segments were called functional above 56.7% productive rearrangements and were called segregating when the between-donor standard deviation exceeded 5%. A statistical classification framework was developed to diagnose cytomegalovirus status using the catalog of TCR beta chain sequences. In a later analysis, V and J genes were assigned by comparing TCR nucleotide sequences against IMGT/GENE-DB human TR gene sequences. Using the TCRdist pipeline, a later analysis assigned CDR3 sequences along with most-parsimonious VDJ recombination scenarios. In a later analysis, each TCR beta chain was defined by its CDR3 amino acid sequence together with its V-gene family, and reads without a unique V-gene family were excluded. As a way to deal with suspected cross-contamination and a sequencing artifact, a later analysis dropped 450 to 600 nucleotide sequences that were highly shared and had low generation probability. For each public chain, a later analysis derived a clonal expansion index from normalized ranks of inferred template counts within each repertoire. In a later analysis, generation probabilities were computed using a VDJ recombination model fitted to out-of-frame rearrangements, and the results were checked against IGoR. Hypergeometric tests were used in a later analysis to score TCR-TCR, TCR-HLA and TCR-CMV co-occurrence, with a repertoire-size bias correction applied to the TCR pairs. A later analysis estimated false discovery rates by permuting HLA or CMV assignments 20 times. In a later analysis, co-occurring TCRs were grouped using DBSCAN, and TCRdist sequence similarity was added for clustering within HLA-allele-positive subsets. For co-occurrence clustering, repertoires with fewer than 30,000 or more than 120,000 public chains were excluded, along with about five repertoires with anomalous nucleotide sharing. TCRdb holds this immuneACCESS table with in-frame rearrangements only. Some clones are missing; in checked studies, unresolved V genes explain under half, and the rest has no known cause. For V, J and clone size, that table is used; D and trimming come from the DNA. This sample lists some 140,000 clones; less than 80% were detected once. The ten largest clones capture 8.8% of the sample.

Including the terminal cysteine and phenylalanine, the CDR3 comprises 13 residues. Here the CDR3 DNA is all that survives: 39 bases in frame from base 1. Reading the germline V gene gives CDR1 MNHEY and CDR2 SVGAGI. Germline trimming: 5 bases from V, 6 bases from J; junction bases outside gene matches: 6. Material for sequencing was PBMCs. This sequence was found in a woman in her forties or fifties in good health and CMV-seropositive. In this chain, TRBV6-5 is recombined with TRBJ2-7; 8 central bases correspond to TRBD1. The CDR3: CASSPDRGAEQYF. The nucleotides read TGTGCCAGCAGTCCCGACAGGGGCGCCGAGCAGTACTTC.